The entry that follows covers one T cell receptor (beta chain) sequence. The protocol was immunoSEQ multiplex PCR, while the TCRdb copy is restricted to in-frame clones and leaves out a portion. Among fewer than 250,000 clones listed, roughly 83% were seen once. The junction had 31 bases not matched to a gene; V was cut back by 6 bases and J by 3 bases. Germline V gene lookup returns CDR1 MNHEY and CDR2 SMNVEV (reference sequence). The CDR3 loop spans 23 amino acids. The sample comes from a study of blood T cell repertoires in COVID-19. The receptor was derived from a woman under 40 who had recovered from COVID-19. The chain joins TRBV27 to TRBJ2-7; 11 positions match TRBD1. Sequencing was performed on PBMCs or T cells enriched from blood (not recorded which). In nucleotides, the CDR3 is TGTGCCAGCAGCCACAGCGGGACAGGGGGTTCAAGGGTCCTTACGGCCCAGAACTACGAGCAGTACTTC. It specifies CASSHSGTGGSRVLTAQNYEQYF.